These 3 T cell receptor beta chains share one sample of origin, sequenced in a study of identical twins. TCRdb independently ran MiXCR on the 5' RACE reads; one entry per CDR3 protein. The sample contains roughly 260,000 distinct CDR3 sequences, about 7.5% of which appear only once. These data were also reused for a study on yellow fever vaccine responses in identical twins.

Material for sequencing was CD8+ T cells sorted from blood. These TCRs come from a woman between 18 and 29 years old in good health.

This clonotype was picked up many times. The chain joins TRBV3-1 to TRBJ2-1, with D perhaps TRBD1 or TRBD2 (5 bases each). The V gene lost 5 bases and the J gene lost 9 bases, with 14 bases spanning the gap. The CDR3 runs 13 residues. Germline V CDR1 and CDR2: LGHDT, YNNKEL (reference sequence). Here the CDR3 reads CASSEWDAAEQFF. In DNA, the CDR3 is TGTGCCAGCAGCGAATGGGACGCCGCTGAGCAGTTCTTC.

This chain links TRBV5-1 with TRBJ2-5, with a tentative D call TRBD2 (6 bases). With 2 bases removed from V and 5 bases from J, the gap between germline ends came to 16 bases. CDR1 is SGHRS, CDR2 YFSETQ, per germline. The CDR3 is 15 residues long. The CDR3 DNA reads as TGCGCCAGCAGCTTAAACACGGGGGTTCGGGAGACCCAGTACTTC. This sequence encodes CASSLNTGVRETQYF.

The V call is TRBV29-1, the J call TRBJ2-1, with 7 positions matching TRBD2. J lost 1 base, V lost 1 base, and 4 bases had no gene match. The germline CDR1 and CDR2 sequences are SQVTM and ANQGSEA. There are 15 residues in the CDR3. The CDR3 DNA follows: TGCAGCGTTGAAGGACTAGCAGTTTCCTACAATGAGCAGTTCTTC. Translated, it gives CSVEGLAVSYNEQFF.